These T cell receptor beta chains were read from a single sample in a study of blood T cell repertoires in COVID-19. Measured with immunoSEQ multiplex PCR; TCRdb has only the in-frame clones, and not every one. The sample holds approximately 38,000 clones, over 80% seen once. Sequencing was done on a sample of peripheral blood. These TCRs come from a human donor in a cohort sampled during active COVID-19. Both conserved end residues are part of each CDR3. The order of the fields is V gene, J gene, clone size, D gene, CDR3 protein, CDR3 DNA. A D gene is named only where the DNA matches it firmly. Size values are once, few and many counts, or a class for expanded clones, and some rows have none.

TRBV28,TRBJ1-2,NA,TRBD1,CASTTGGKGPGYTF,TGTGCCAGCACTACAGGGGGCAAGGGTCCTGGCTACACCTTC
TRBV5-1,TRBJ2-2,NA,TRBD2,CASSTLADNTGELFF,TGCGCCAGCAGCACACTAGCGGATAACACCGGGGAGCTGTTTTTT
TRBV12-5,TRBJ2-1,NA,TRBD1,CASGLVEGHRGLFSEQFF,TGTGCTAGTGGTTTGGTAGAGGGACACAGGGGGCTCTTTAGTGAGCAGTTCTTC
TRBV5-8,TRBJ1-5,NA,NA,CASSLEGVSNQPQHF,TGTGCCAGCAGCTTGGAGGGGGTTAGCAATCAGCCCCAGCATTTT
TRBV9,TRBJ2-3,NA,TRBD1,CASSIPDRVGTDTQYF,TGTGCCAGCAGCATTCCCGACAGGGTAGGCACAGATACGCAGTATTTT
TRBV19,TRBJ2-7,NA,TRBD1,CARPRQGGYEQYF,TGTGCCAGGCCGCGACAGGGTGGATACGAGCAGTACTTC
TRBV6-5,TRBJ2-7,NA,TRBD1,CASSHRGDTPYEQYF,TGTGCCAGCAGTCACAGGGGGGATACCCCCTACGAGCAGTACTTC
TRBV21-1,TRBJ2-1,NA,NA,CASSNPLRESVSEQFF,TGTGCCAGCAGCAACCCACTGCGGGAGTCTGTCAGTGAGCAGTTCTTC
TRBV6-5,TRBJ2-3,once,NA,CASRGDGRVIDTQYF,TGTGCCAGCAGGGGGGACGGGAGAGTTATAGATACGCAGTATTTT
TRBV9,TRBJ2-1,NA,NA,CASGPTHGYLYNEQFF,TGTGCCAGCGGTCCAACCCACGGGTATTTGTACAATGAGCAGTTCTTC
TRBV5-1,TRBJ2-1,NA,TRBD2,CASSSSGGSYNEQFF,TGCGCCAGCAGCTCTAGCGGGGGCTCCTACAATGAGCAGTTCTTC
TRBV7-5,TRBJ2-2,NA,NA,CARSLGWQGRGTGELFF,TGTGCCAGAAGCTTAGGTTGGCAGGGGCGAGGCACCGGGGAGCTGTTTTTT
TRBV28,TRBJ2-7,NA,TRBD2,CASSLTGLAGLYF,TGTGCCAGCAGTTTAACGGGACTAGCGGGCTTATACTTC
TRBV27,TRBJ1-6,NA,NA,CASSLRRNSPLHF,TGTGCCAGCAGTTTACGGAGGAATTCACCCCTCCACTTT
TRBV3-1/TRBV3-2,TRBJ2-2,NA,TRBD2,CASSQLAGGPYTGELFF,TGTGCCAGCAGCCAGCTAGCGGGGGGGCCTTACACCGGGGAGCTGTTTTTT
TRBV3-1/TRBV3-2,TRBJ2-4,NA,NA,CASSHRDILAKNIQYF,TGTGCCAGCAGCCATCGGGACATTCTAGCCAAAAACATTCAGTACTTC
TRBV5-6,TRBJ2-4,NA,NA,CASSLTQGLNIQYF,TGTGCCAGCAGCTTAACTCAGGGGTTAAACATTCAGTACTTC
TRBV9,TRBJ2-7,NA,NA,CASSVGSSDYSEQYF,TGTGCCAGCAGCGTAGGGAGCTCGGACTATAGTGAGCAGTACTTC
TRBV5-1,TRBJ1-6,NA,TRBD1,CASSSDPTGKSPLHF,TGCGCCAGCAGCTCCGACCCGACAGGGAAATCACCCCTCCACTTT
TRBV6-5,TRBJ2-7,NA,NA,CASTKGTSDYEQYF,TGTGCCAGCACCAAAGGGACTTCCGACTACGAGCAGTACTTC
TRBV7-7,TRBJ2-3,NA,NA,CASSLDWGADTQYF,TGTGCTAGCAGCCTCGATTGGGGGGCAGATACGCAGTATTTT
TRBV6-5,TRBJ1-2,NA,NA,CASSRMGGKDGYTF,TGTGCCAGCAGTCGAATGGGGGGGAAGGATGGCTACACCTTC
TRBV18,TRBJ2-3,NA,NA,CASSPRMETDTQYF,TGTGCCAGCTCACCACGGATGGAGACAGATACGCAGTATTTT
TRBV7-2,TRBJ2-7,NA,TRBD1,CASSSLGQVAQYF,TGTGCCAGCAGCTCACTTGGACAGGTCGCTCAGTACTTC
TRBV6-2/TRBV6-3,TRBJ1-5,once,TRBD1,CASSDPGTANQPQHF,TGTGCCAGCAGCGATCCCGGGACAGCGAATCAGCCCCAGCATTTT
TRBV6-1,TRBJ1-2,NA,NA,CASSEALGAGYTF,TGTGCCAGCAGTGAAGCCCTGGGGGCCGGCTACACCTTC
TRBV29-1,TRBJ2-3,NA,TRBD2,CSVLSGRGSTDTQYF,TGCAGCGTTCTTAGCGGGAGAGGGAGCACAGATACGCAGTATTTT
TRBV9,TRBJ1-1,NA,TRBD1,CASSVRGQWDTEAFF,TGTGCCAGCAGCGTTAGGGGGCAGTGGGACACTGAAGCTTTCTTT